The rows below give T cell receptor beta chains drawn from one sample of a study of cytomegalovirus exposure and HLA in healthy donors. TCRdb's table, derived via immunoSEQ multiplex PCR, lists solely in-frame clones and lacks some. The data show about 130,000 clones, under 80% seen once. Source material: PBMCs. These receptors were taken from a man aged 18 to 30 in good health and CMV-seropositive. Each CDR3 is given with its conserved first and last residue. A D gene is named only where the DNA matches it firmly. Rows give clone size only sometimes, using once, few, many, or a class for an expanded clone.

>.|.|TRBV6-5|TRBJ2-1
TGTGCCAGCAGTTACTCGAGTCAAGGAGGGGAGCAGTTCTTC
CASSYSSQGGEQFF
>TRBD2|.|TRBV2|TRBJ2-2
TGTGCCAGCAGTGAAACGGGAGGGACCGGGGAGCTGTTTTTT
CASSETGGTGELFF
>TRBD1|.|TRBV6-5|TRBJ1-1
TGTGCCACCAGCGGAGGGGGCAACACTGAAGCTTTCTTT
CATSGGGNTEAFF
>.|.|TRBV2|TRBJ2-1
TGTGCCAGCAGTGGAGGCCGGGACAATGAGCAGTTCTTC
CASSGGRDNEQFF
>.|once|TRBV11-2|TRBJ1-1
TGTGCCAGCAGCTTCGCCAGGGCGGACACTGAAGCTTTCTTT
CASSFARADTEAFF
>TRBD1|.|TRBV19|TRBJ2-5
TGTGCCAGTAGTATTTCGAGGGGGCGAGGAGAGACCCAGTACTTC
CASSISRGRGETQYF
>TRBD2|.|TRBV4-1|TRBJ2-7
TGCGCCAGCAGCCAAGGGGAGGGAAGCTACGAGCAGTACTTC
CASSQGEGSYEQYF
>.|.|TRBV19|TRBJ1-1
TGTGCCAGTAGTATTGGACAGCAAATGAACACTGAAGCTTTCTTT
CASSIGQQMNTEAFF
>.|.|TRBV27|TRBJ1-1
TGTGCCAGCACCTCTTGGGGCACCCTGAACACTGAAGCTTTCTTT
CASTSWGTLNTEAFF
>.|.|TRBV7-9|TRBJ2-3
TGTGCCAGCAGCTATACTAGCACAGATACGCAGTATTTT
CASSYTSTDTQYF
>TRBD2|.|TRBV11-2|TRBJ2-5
TGTGCCAGCAGCACACGCCCGACTAGAACGGGACTATTCGAGACCCAGTACTTC
CASSTRPTRTGLFETQYF
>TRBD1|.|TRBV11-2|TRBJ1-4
TGTGCCAGCAGCCACCGACAGGGTCATGAAAAACTGTTTTTT
CASSHRQGHEKLFF
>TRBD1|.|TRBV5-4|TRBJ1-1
TGTGCCAGCAGCCGCGGACAGGGGATCCCTGAAGCTTTCTTT
CASSRGQGIPEAFF
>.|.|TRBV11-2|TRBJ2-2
TGTGCCAGCAGCTTAGATAGCGGCACCGGGGAGCTGTTTTTT
CASSLDSGTGELFF
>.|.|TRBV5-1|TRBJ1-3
TGCGCCAGCAGCTTGGAACTAGGAAACACCATATATTTT
CASSLELGNTIYF
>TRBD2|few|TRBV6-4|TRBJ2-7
TGTGCCAGCAGTGAACTTGCGGGAGCGCCCTACGAGCAGTACTTC
CASSELAGAPYEQYF
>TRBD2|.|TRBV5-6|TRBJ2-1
TGTGCCAGCAGCCCTACTCCGCGGGGGGCCGTCAATGAGCAGTTCTTC
CASSPTPRGAVNEQFF
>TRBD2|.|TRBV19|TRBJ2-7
TGTGCCAGTAGCGGACTAGCCTTGGACGAGCAGTACTTC
CASSGLALDEQYF
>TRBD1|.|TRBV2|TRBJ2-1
TGTGCCAGCAGAGGACAGGTCAATGAGCAGTTCTTC
CASRGQVNEQFF
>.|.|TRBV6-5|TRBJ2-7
TGTGCCAGCAGTTACACGGCAGGGGAATTGGTCTACGAGCAGTACTTC
CASSYTAGELVYEQYF
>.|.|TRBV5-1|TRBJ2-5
TGCGCCAGCAGCTCCTTTAGCGTGGGAGGCGAGACCCAGTACTTC
CASSSFSVGGETQYF
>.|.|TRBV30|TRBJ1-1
TGTGCCTGGAGTGTATGGAGGGGAAGCACTGAAGCTTTCTTT
CAWSVWRGSTEAFF
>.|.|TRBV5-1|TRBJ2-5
TGCGCCAGCAGCTGGGACCCAAGGGGGGAGACCCAGTACTTC
CASSWDPRGETQYF
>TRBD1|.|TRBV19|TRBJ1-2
TGTGCCAGTAGTATTACCGAGGGGGCGCGTTCCGACTATGGCTACACCTTC
CASSITEGARSDYGYTF
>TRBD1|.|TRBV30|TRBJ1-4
TGTGCCTGGAGAGCCACAGGGGGTCTTAGTGAAAAACTGTTTTTT
CAWRATGGLSEKLFF
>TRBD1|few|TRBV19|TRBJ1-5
TGTGCCAGTAGTTCAAACAGGGGGTCGAAGGGCAATCAGCCCCAGCATTTT
CASSSNRGSKGNQPQHF
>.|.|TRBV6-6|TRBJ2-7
TGTGCCAGCTCCAGTCTCTACGAGCAGTACTTC
CASSSLYEQYF
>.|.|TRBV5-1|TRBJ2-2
TGCGCCAGCAGCTTACAGTACACCGGGGAGCTGTTTTTT
CASSLQYTGELFF
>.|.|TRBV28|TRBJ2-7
TGTGCCAGCAGTTTAGGGCAGGGCCTCTACGAGCAGTACTTC
CASSLGQGLYEQYF
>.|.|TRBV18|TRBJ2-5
TGTGCCAGCTCACCACCGGGAGTAAAAGAGACCCAGTACTTC
CASSPPGVKETQYF
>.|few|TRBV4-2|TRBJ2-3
TGTGCCAGCAGCCAAGCTCTCGGAGCGGCAGATACGCAGTATTTT
CASSQALGAADTQYF
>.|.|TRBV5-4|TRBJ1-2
TGTGCCAGCAGCTTGGACGGGATGATGGTTGGCTATGGCTACACCTTC
CASSLDGMMVGYGYTF
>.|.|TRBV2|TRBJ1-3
TGTGCCAGCAGTGGACAGTACTCTGGAAACACCATATATTTT
CASSGQYSGNTIYF
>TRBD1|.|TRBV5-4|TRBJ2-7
TGTGCCAGCACCTTAGACAGGGCTACCTACGAGCAGTACTTC
CASTLDRATYEQYF
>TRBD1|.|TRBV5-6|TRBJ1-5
TGTGCCAGCAGCATACGGACAGGGGGCGGTCAGCCCCAGCATTTT
CASSIRTGGGQPQHF
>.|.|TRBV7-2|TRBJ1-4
TGTGCCAGCAGCTCGGGGTTGAGAGAAGAAAAACTGTTTTTT
CASSSGLREEKLFF
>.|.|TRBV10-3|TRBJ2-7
TGTGCCATCAGTGGGTCAGGCGGGGAGACCTACGAGCAGTACTTC
CAISGSGGETYEQYF
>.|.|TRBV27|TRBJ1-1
TGTGCCAGCAGAAGAGAGAAGAGGACTGAAGCTTTCTTT
CASRREKRTEAFF
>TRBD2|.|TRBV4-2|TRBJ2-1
TGTGCCAGCAGCCAAGATTTGCTAGCGGGGTCCTACAATGAGCAGTTCTTC
CASSQDLLAGSYNEQFF
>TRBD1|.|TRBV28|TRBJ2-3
TGTGCCAGCAGTTTCAAAATAACTGGGACAGTTAGCACAGATACGCAGTATTTT
CASSFKITGTVSTDTQYF
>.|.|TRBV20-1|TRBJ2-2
TGCAGTGCTAGAGATGTAGGGGAGCTGTTTTTT
CSARDVGELFF